Sequencing of this TCR beta chain was carried out in a study of blood T cell repertoires in COVID-19. The CDR3 covers 17 residues. The germline CDR1 and CDR2 sequences are KGHSH and LQKENI. Trimming shortened V by 3 bases and J by 3 bases, and 17 bases separated the two germline ends. In the source study's methods: Amplification with reference gene primers provided the estimates of nucleated cell counts. Assay: immunoSEQ multiplex PCR; the TCRdb copy retains only in-frame clones and omits some. Clone size and the V and J calls come from that table; the DNA yielded D and trimming. The sample holds about 140,000 clones, 79% seen once.

V gene TRBV18 combines with J gene TRBJ2-2, with TRBD2 as a possible D gene (6 bases). The sequencing sample was made of peripheral blood. This receptor was taken from a man over 45 with active or convalescent COVID-19. The CDR3 protein is CASSPIPRGEDTGELFF. The CDR3 region has the DNA TGTGCCAGCTCACCGATTCCGCGAGGGGAGGACACCGGGGAGCTGTTTTTT.